Listed here is a single T cell receptor beta chain. The data stem from a study of shared clonotypes between healthy human individuals. CDR1 is SNHLY and CDR2 is FYNNEI in the germline V gene. V was trimmed by 3 bases and J by 5 bases, leaving 19 bases between them. CDR3 length: 16 amino acids. Using immunoSEQ multiplex PCR, the repertoire was profiled, and TCRdb retains in-frame clones only, with some absent. Among 520,000 or so clones, 79% were seen once, and the ten largest hold 10% to 15%. This rearrangement joins TRBV2 to TRBJ1-1; D is possibly TRBD1 (5 bases). Sequenced sample: PBMCs. The sequence was obtained from a woman in her 40s in good health. Some clones in this sample may be carry-over from other donors' samples. The CDR3 DNA is TGTGCCAGCAGTGAGGGCCAGGGAGCAGGTTGGACTGAAGCTTTCTTT. This translates into CASSEGQGAGWTEAFF.